The clone carrying this T cell receptor (beta chain) showed up just once. Antigen: not known. These data originate in a study of cytomegalovirus exposure and HLA in healthy donors. Turning to the study itself: The roughly 110 validation repertoires were reported in a later analysis to have been generated on the same platform as the roughly 720 first-cohort repertoires.

Study-level findings and limits: In vitro confirmation showed a few CMV-associated chains to be CMV antigen specific. The study listed 164 cytomegalovirus-associated TCR beta chains.

The data were produced by immunoSEQ multiplex PCR, yet TCRdb's version contains in-frame clones alone and is incomplete. The sample shows roughly 300,000 clones, roughly 90% of them seen only once. These donors were members of the 120-subject validation cohort, a group separate from the roughly 670-subject first cohort. The TCR was taken from a young woman in good health and CMV-seronegative. The source material was PBMCs.

CDR3 loop: CASSTRGQSEQFF. DNA of the CDR3: TGTGCCAGCAGCACTAGAGGCCAGAGTGAGCAGTTCTTC. J is TRBJ2-1 and V is TRBV5-4, with D possibly being TRBD2 (5 bases). V was cut by 4 bases and J by 9 bases, with 14 bases left in between. CDR3 size: 13 residues. Germline lookup yields CDR1 SGHNT and CDR2 YYREEE (reference sequence).